This is a list of T cell receptor beta chains from one sample in a study of blood T cell repertoires in COVID-19. Data came from immunoSEQ multiplex PCR; TCRdb stores just in-frame clones and leaves some out. Here the sample spans 70,000 to 95,000 clones, around 90% being singletons. Sequenced material: peripheral blood. All receptors derive from a man aged 45-65 years with acute or convalescent COVID-19. Each CDR3 is given with its conserved first and last residue. A D gene is named only where the DNA matches it firmly. Clone size is not always given. Where it is, it says once, few, many or a class for expanded clones.

j_call: TRBJ1-4
clone_size: NA
d_call: TRBD1
v_call: TRBV5-1
cdr3_aa: CASSLRTGERNEKLFF
cdr3_nt: TGCGCCAGCAGCTTAAGAACAGGGGAGAGAAATGAAAAACTGTTTTTT

j_call: TRBJ2-3
clone_size: NA
d_call: TRBD2
v_call: TRBV7-7
cdr3_aa: CASSFRGEPTDTQYF
cdr3_nt: TGTGCCAGCAGCTTCCGGGGGGAGCCCACAGATACGCAGTATTTT

j_call: TRBJ2-2
clone_size: NA
d_call: TRBD1
v_call: TRBV19
cdr3_aa: CASSNRGVTGELFF
cdr3_nt: TGTGCCAGTAGTAACAGGGGGGTCACCGGGGAGCTGTTTTTT

j_call: TRBJ1-4
clone_size: once
d_call: NA
v_call: TRBV4-3
cdr3_aa: CASSQVFRGDEKLFF
cdr3_nt: TGCGCCAGCAGCCAAGTGTTCAGGGGCGATGAAAAACTGTTTTTT

j_call: TRBJ2-3
clone_size: NA
d_call: TRBD1
v_call: TRBV5-4
cdr3_aa: CASSPDRGATDTQYF
cdr3_nt: TGTGCCAGCAGCCCCGACAGGGGCGCAACAGATACGCAGTATTTT

j_call: TRBJ1-5
clone_size: NA
d_call: TRBD1
v_call: TRBV3-1/TRBV3-2
cdr3_aa: CASSRDRGQPQHF
cdr3_nt: TGTGCCAGCAGCCGGGACAGGGGTCAGCCCCAGCATTTT

j_call: TRBJ1-2
clone_size: NA
d_call: NA
v_call: TRBV5-6
cdr3_aa: CASSLPGELGYTF
cdr3_nt: TGTGCCAGCAGCTTGCCGGGGGAGCTTGGCTACACCTTC

j_call: TRBJ1-4
clone_size: NA
d_call: TRBD1
v_call: TRBV4-1
cdr3_aa: CASSQPGQGKRKLFF
cdr3_nt: TGCGCCAGCAGCCAACCGGGACAGGGGAAGAGAAAACTGTTTTTT

j_call: TRBJ1-1
clone_size: few
d_call: NA
v_call: TRBV5-1
cdr3_aa: CASSLQAGSTEAFF
cdr3_nt: TGCGCCAGCAGCTTGCAAGCAGGGTCCACTGAAGCTTTCTTT

j_call: TRBJ1-2
clone_size: NA
d_call: NA
v_call: TRBV7-2
cdr3_aa: CASSLDRGRVDGYTF
cdr3_nt: TGTGCCAGCAGCTTAGATAGAGGGAGGGTTGATGGCTACACCTTC

j_call: TRBJ1-5
clone_size: NA
d_call: NA
v_call: TRBV28
cdr3_aa: CASSFGLVGSNQPQHF
cdr3_nt: TGTGCCAGCAGTTTTGGGCTTGTAGGAAGCAATCAGCCCCAGCATTTT

j_call: TRBJ1-1
clone_size: NA
d_call: TRBD1
v_call: TRBV4-1
cdr3_aa: CASSKDRGRNTEAFF
cdr3_nt: TGCGCCAGCAGCAAAGACAGGGGCAGGAACACTGAAGCTTTCTTT

j_call: TRBJ2-1
clone_size: NA
d_call: TRBD2
v_call: TRBV24-1
cdr3_aa: CATSDLGLGNNEQFF
cdr3_nt: TGTGCCACCAGTGACCTAGGACTAGGGAACAATGAGCAGTTCTTC

j_call: TRBJ2-5
clone_size: NA
d_call: TRBD2
v_call: TRBV7-7
cdr3_aa: CASSQGTSGQETQYF
cdr3_nt: TGTGCCAGCAGCCAGGGGACTAGCGGACAAGAGACCCAGTACTTC

j_call: TRBJ1-1
clone_size: NA
d_call: NA
v_call: TRBV30
cdr3_aa: CAWTGEWYTEAFF
cdr3_nt: TGTGCCTGGACAGGGGAGTGGTACACTGAAGCTTTCTTT

j_call: TRBJ1-1
clone_size: NA
d_call: NA
v_call: TRBV4-1
cdr3_aa: CASSQDLIERGYEAFF
cdr3_nt: TGCGCCAGCAGCCAAGATTTGATTGAGCGGGGCTACGAAGCTTTCTTT

j_call: TRBJ1-1
clone_size: NA
d_call: NA
v_call: TRBV7-9
cdr3_aa: CASSQTRGLGTEAFF
cdr3_nt: TGTGCCAGCAGCCAGACCCGAGGTCTGGGCACTGAAGCTTTCTTT

j_call: TRBJ1-1
clone_size: NA
d_call: NA
v_call: TRBV3-1/TRBV3-2
cdr3_aa: CASSQIMAGVETEAFF
cdr3_nt: TGTGCCAGCAGCCAAATTATGGCAGGGGTAGAGACTGAAGCTTTCTTT

j_call: TRBJ1-6
clone_size: NA
d_call: TRBD1
v_call: TRBV19
cdr3_aa: CASSTTGDNSPLHF
cdr3_nt: TGTGCCAGTTCGACCACAGGGGATAATTCACCCCTCCACTTT

j_call: TRBJ2-5
clone_size: NA
d_call: TRBD2
v_call: TRBV7-2
cdr3_aa: CASSSAGGREETQYF
cdr3_nt: TGTGCCAGCAGCTCCGCGGGGGGCCGGGAAGAGACCCAGTACTTC

j_call: TRBJ2-1
clone_size: NA
d_call: TRBD2
v_call: TRBV24-1
cdr3_aa: CATSGAGGPGWNEQFF
cdr3_nt: TGTGCCACCAGTGGGGCGGGAGGGCCCGGATGGAATGAGCAGTTCTTC

j_call: TRBJ1-6
clone_size: few
d_call: NA
v_call: TRBV2
cdr3_aa: CASRDTDYNSPLHF
cdr3_nt: TGTGCCAGCAGGGACACGGACTATAATTCACCCCTCCACTTT

j_call: TRBJ2-1
clone_size: NA
d_call: TRBD1
v_call: TRBV6-2/TRBV6-3
cdr3_aa: CASSYFGTGYNEQFF
cdr3_nt: TGTGCCAGCAGTTATTTCGGGACAGGGTACAATGAGCAGTTCTTC

j_call: TRBJ1-3
clone_size: NA
d_call: NA
v_call: TRBV7-2
cdr3_aa: CASSLGTSGNTIYF
cdr3_nt: TGTGCCAGCAGCTTAGGGACATCTGGAAACACCATATATTTT

j_call: TRBJ2-5
clone_size: NA
d_call: TRBD1
v_call: TRBV12-3/TRBV12-4
cdr3_aa: CASSQTGETQYF
cdr3_nt: TGTGCCAGCAGTCAGACAGGGGAGACCCAGTACTTC

j_call: TRBJ2-2
clone_size: NA
d_call: NA
v_call: TRBV10-2
cdr3_aa: CASSERRVLTGELFF
cdr3_nt: TGCGCCAGCAGTGAACGCAGGGTACTGACGGGGGAGCTGTTTTTT

j_call: TRBJ1-2
clone_size: NA
d_call: NA
v_call: TRBV28
cdr3_aa: CASSLTAAYGYTF
cdr3_nt: TGTGCCAGCAGTTTAACAGCAGCCTATGGCTACACCTTC

j_call: TRBJ2-5
clone_size: NA
d_call: TRBD2
v_call: TRBV7-3
cdr3_aa: CASSLTGLGLETQYF
cdr3_nt: TGTGCCAGCAGCTTAACGGGACTAGGGCTGGAGACCCAGTACTTC

j_call: TRBJ1-2
clone_size: NA
d_call: TRBD1
v_call: TRBV24-1
cdr3_aa: CATSDAGQGAEGYTF
cdr3_nt: TGTGCCACCAGTGACGCGGGACAGGGGGCGGAAGGCTACACCTTC

j_call: TRBJ1-5
clone_size: NA
d_call: NA
v_call: TRBV4-3
cdr3_aa: CASSQSGGTDQPQHF
cdr3_nt: TGCGCCAGCAGCCAAAGTGGGGGCACAGATCAGCCCCAGCATTTT

j_call: TRBJ1-1
clone_size: NA
d_call: TRBD1
v_call: TRBV14
cdr3_aa: CASSPRGQGAEAFF
cdr3_nt: TGTGCCAGCAGCCCAAGAGGACAGGGGGCTGAAGCTTTCTTT

j_call: TRBJ1-2
clone_size: NA
d_call: NA
v_call: TRBV10-3
cdr3_aa: CAISIDGAYGYTF
cdr3_nt: TGTGCCATCAGTATAGACGGAGCCTATGGCTACACCTTC

j_call: TRBJ2-7
clone_size: NA
d_call: TRBD2
v_call: TRBV4-2
cdr3_aa: CASSQDKREGLFEQYF
cdr3_nt: TGTGCCAGCAGCCAAGATAAGCGGGAGGGCCTTTTCGAGCAGTACTTC

j_call: TRBJ2-5
clone_size: NA
d_call: NA
v_call: TRBV3-1/TRBV3-2
cdr3_aa: CASSPRGETQYF
cdr3_nt: TGTGCCAGCAGCCCGCGAGGGGAGACCCAGTACTTC

j_call: TRBJ1-2
clone_size: NA
d_call: NA
v_call: TRBV27
cdr3_aa: CASRSRSGNYGYTF
cdr3_nt: TGTGCCAGCAGGAGCCGTTCCGGGAACTATGGCTACACCTTC

j_call: TRBJ2-3
clone_size: NA
d_call: NA
v_call: TRBV19
cdr3_aa: CASTGSTRGTDTQYF
cdr3_nt: TGTGCCAGTACCGGCAGCACGCGGGGCACAGATACGCAGTATTTT

j_call: TRBJ1-2
clone_size: NA
d_call: NA
v_call: TRBV21-1
cdr3_aa: CASSPRTGQPSNYGYTF
cdr3_nt: TGTGCCAGCAGCCCAAGGACGGGACAGCCCTCTAACTATGGCTACACCTTC

j_call: TRBJ1-1
clone_size: NA
d_call: NA
v_call: TRBV5-1
cdr3_aa: CASSLKTGALYETEAFF
cdr3_nt: TGCGCCAGCAGCTTGAAGACAGGAGCCCTTTACGAGACTGAAGCTTTCTTT

j_call: TRBJ1-2
clone_size: NA
d_call: NA
v_call: TRBV6-4
cdr3_aa: CASSSGINYGYTF
cdr3_nt: TGTGCCAGCAGTTCGGGGATAAACTATGGCTACACCTTC

j_call: TRBJ2-5
clone_size: NA
d_call: NA
v_call: TRBV7-3
cdr3_aa: CASSLTQVETQYF
cdr3_nt: TGTGCCAGCAGCTTAACGCAGGTGGAGACCCAGTACTTC

j_call: TRBJ2-1
clone_size: NA
d_call: NA
v_call: TRBV5-6
cdr3_aa: CASSLLTEPHNEQFF
cdr3_nt: TGTGCCAGCAGCTTGTTGACAGAGCCCCACAATGAGCAGTTCTTC

j_call: TRBJ1-5
clone_size: NA
d_call: NA
v_call: TRBV4-3
cdr3_aa: CASSQVSGNNQPQHF
cdr3_nt: TGCGCCAGCAGCCAAGTATCAGGGAACAATCAGCCCCAGCATTTT

j_call: TRBJ2-7
clone_size: NA
d_call: TRBD1
v_call: TRBV5-1
cdr3_aa: CASSLGQGAAEQYF
cdr3_nt: TGCGCCAGCAGCTTGGGACAGGGGGCGGCCGAGCAGTACTTC

j_call: TRBJ1-2
clone_size: NA
d_call: TRBD1
v_call: TRBV5-1
cdr3_aa: CASSLGYRGSNYGYTF
cdr3_nt: TGCGCCAGCAGCTTGGGCTACAGGGGCTCGAACTATGGCTACACCTTC

j_call: TRBJ2-2
clone_size: NA
d_call: NA
v_call: TRBV9
cdr3_aa: CASSDALGANTGELFF
cdr3_nt: TGTGCCAGCAGCGACGCCCTAGGAGCGAACACCGGGGAGCTGTTTTTT

j_call: TRBJ2-3
clone_size: NA
d_call: TRBD1
v_call: TRBV27
cdr3_aa: CASRWTGGADTQYF
cdr3_nt: TGTGCCAGCCGTTGGACAGGGGGGGCAGATACGCAGTATTTT

j_call: TRBJ2-7
clone_size: NA
d_call: NA
v_call: TRBV11-2
cdr3_aa: CASSPPDFSYEQYF
cdr3_nt: TGTGCCAGCAGCCCACCGGACTTCTCCTACGAGCAGTACTTC

j_call: TRBJ1-2
clone_size: few
d_call: NA
v_call: TRBV5-1
cdr3_aa: CASQTDSNYGYTF
cdr3_nt: TGCGCCAGCCAGACAGACTCCAACTATGGCTACACCTTC

j_call: TRBJ2-2
clone_size: NA
d_call: NA
v_call: TRBV29-1
cdr3_aa: CSVLTPTPNTGELFF
cdr3_nt: TGCAGCGTTCTGACCCCGACACCGAACACCGGGGAGCTGTTTTTT

j_call: TRBJ2-1
clone_size: NA
d_call: NA
v_call: TRBV4-1
cdr3_aa: CASSPFYLSSYNEQFF
cdr3_nt: TGCGCCAGCAGCCCATTCTACCTGAGCTCCTACAATGAGCAGTTCTTC

j_call: TRBJ1-1
clone_size: once
d_call: NA
v_call: TRBV3-1/TRBV3-2
cdr3_aa: CASSQITSGNTEAFF
cdr3_nt: TGTGCCAGCAGCCAAATAACCTCAGGGAACACTGAAGCTTTCTTT

j_call: TRBJ1-2
clone_size: NA
d_call: TRBD1
v_call: TRBV24-1
cdr3_aa: CATSDSGTGGNYGYTF
cdr3_nt: TGTGCCACCAGTGATTCCGGGACAGGGGGGAACTATGGCTACACCTTC